Described below is a single T cell receptor beta chain sequence and its context. In the naive CD8 group, cells lacked CD45RO and were positively selected for CCR7, so terminally differentiated effector memory CD45RA+ cells were left out. Data came from immunoSEQ multiplex PCR; TCRdb stores just in-frame clones and leaves some out. The data hold about 820,000 clones, with about 92% observed a single time. This sample is part of a study of shared clonotypes between healthy human individuals. Study in general: The plates for each donor numbered three CD4 naive, three CD4 memory, two CD8 naive and one CD8 memory.

Trimming took 5 bases from V and 3 from J, leaving 8 bases between them. Germline CDR1 SEHNR, CDR2 FQNEAQ (reference sequence). There are 12 residues in the CDR3. V is TRBV7-9 and J is TRBJ2-7; D is undetermined. Sequenced: naive CD8+ T cells sorted from blood. This clonotype was sampled from a man under 40 in good health. CDR3 protein: CASSRLDYEQYF. The CDR3 bases are TGTGCCAGCAGCCGACTCGACTACGAGCAGTACTTC.